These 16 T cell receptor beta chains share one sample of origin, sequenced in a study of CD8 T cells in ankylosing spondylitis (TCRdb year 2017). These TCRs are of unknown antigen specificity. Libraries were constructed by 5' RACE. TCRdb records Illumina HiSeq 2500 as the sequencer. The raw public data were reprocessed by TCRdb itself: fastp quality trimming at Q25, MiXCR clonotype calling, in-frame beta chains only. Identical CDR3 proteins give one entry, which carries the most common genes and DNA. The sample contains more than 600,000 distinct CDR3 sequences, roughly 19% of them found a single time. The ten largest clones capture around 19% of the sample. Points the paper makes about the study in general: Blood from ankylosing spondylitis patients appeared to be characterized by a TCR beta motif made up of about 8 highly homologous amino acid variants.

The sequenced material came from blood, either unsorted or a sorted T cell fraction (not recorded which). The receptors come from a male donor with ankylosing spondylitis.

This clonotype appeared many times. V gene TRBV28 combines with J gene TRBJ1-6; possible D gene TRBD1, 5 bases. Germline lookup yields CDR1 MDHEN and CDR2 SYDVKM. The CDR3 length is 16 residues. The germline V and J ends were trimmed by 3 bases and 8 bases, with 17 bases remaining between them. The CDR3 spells CASSFGQGGRHSPLHF. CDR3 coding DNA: TGTGCCAGCAGTTTCGGGCAGGGAGGGAGACATTCACCCCTCCACTTT.

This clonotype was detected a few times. The CDR3, as DNA: TGTGCCAGCAGCTTAGGCCCCTCGGGAGGGCCCTACGAGCAGTACTTC. This translates into CASSLGPSGGPYEQYF. The rearrangement links TRBV7-2 to TRBJ2-7, with 8 bases lining up with TRBD2. V shed 1 base, J shed 2 bases, and the junction held 7 bases outside the gene matches. The germline CDR1 and CDR2 sequences are SGHTA and FQGNSA. CDR3 length: 16 residues.

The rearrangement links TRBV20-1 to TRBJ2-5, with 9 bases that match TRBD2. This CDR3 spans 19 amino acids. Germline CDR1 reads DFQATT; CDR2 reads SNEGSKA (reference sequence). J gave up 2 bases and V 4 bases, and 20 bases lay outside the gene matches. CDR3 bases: TGCAGTGCTAAGTGGAAGAGAGCTAGCGGGGTCCCAATACAAGAGACCCAGTACTTC. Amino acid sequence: CSAKWKRASGVPIQETQYF.

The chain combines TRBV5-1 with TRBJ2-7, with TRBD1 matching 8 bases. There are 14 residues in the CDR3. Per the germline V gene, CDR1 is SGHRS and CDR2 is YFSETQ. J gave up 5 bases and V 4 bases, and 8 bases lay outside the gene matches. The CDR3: CASSGRTGLDEQYF. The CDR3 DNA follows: TGCGCCAGCAGCGGCCGGACAGGGCTGGACGAGCAGTACTTC.

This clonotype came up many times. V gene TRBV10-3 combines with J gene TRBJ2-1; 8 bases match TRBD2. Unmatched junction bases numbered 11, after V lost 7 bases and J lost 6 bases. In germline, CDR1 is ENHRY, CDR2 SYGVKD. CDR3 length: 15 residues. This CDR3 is CAITPGSGRGNEQFF. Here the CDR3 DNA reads TGTGCCATCACCCCGGGGAGCGGGAGAGGCAATGAGCAGTTCTTC.

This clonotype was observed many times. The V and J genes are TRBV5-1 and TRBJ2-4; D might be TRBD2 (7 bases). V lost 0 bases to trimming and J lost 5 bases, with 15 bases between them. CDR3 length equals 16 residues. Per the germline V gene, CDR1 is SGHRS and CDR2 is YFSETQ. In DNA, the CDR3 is TGCGCCAGCAGCTTGGCCGGGGGGCAGGGCCAAAACATTCAGTACTTC. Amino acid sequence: CASSLAGGQGQNIQYF.

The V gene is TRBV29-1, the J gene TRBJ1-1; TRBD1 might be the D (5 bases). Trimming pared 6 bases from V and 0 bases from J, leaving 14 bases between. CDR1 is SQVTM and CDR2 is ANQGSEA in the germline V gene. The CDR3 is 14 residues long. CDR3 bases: TGCAGCGTGGACCCACAGGCTCTGAACACTGAAGCTTTCTTT. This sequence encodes CSVDPQALNTEAFF.

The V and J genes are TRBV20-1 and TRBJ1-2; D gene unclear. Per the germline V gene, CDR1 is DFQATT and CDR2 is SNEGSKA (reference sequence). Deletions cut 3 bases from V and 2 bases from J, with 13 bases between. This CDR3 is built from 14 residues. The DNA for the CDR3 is TGCAGTGCTAGGTCCCTAAGTGGGAACTATGGCTACACCTTC. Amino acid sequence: CSARSLSGNYGYTF.

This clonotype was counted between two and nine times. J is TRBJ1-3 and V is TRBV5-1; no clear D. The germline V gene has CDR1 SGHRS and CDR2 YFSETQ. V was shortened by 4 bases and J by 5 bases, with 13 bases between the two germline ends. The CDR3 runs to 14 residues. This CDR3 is CASSLGQPRNTIYF. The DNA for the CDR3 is TGCGCCAGCAGCCTCGGGCAGCCAAGAAACACCATATATTTT.

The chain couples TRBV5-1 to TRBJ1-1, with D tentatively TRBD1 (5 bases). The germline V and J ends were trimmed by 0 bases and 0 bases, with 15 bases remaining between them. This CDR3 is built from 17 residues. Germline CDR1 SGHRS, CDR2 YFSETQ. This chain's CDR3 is CASSLGGESLVNTEAFF. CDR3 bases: TGCGCCAGCAGCTTGGGGGGGGAGAGTCTGGTGAACACTGAAGCTTTCTTT.

The CDR3 sequence is CAIGAAGANVLTF. The CDR3 DNA reads as TGTGCCATCGGGGCAGCGGGGGCCAACGTCCTGACTTTC. V gene TRBV10-3 combines with J gene TRBJ2-6, with D perhaps TRBD1 (5 bases). CDR3 length: 13 amino acids. Germline loops: CDR1 ENHRY, CDR2 SYGVKD. The V gene lost 8 bases and the J gene lost 4 bases, with 9 bases spanning the gap.

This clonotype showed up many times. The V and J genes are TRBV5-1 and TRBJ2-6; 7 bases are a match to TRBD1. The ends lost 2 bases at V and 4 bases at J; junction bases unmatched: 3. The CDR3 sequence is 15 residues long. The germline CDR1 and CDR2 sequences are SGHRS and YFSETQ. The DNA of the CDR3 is TGCGCCAGCAGCTTCACAGGGGCGGGGGCCAACGTCCTGACTTTC. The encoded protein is CASSFTGAGANVLTF.

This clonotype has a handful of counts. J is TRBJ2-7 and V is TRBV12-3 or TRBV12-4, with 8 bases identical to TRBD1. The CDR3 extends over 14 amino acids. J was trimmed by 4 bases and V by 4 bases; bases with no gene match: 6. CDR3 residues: CASSWTGQGYEQYF. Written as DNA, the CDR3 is TGTGCCAGCAGTTGGACAGGGCAAGGTTACGAGCAGTACTTC.

The CDR3 reads CASSGPWAGHPDTQYF. CDR3 sequence (DNA): TGTGCCAGCAGTGGTCCCTGGGCAGGACATCCCGATACGCAGTATTTT. This chain uses TRBV6-1 with TRBJ2-3; D may be TRBD1 (5 bases). The germline V gene encodes CDR1 MNHNS and CDR2 SASEGT. The CDR3 covers 16 residues. V was clipped by 4 bases and J by 6 bases, with 20 bases between them.

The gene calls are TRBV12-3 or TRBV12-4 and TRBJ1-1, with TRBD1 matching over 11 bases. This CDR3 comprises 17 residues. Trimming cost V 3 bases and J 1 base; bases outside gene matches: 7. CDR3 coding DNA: TGTGCCAGCAGTTTGGACCCTGGACAGGGGGCGAACACTGAAGCTTTCTTT. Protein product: CASSLDPGQGANTEAFF.

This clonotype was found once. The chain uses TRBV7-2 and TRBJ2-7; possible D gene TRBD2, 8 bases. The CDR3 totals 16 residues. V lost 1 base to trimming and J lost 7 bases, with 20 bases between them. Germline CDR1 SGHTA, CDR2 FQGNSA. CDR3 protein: CASSLVQGLAGREQYF. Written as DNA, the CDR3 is TGTGCCAGCAGCTTAGTACAGGGGCTAGCGGGCCGGGAGCAGTACTTC.